This paragraph covers one T cell receptor (beta chain) sequence. Its antigen is still unknown. No per-base quality is available; no much larger clone lies one base away. These data originate in a study of shared clonotypes between healthy human individuals (dated by TCRdb to about 2020). About the study as a whole: A couple of women and a few men aged 18 to 49 years were included in the cohort. For each donor, CD4 naive and CD4 memory were each given three plates, CD8 naive was given two plates, and CD8 memory was given one plate. To estimate repertoire size and how much clonotypes are shared between individuals, the study performed deep sequencing of blood TCR repertoires from a few healthy adults. Libraries were prepared and TCR repertoires were sequenced by different laboratories using diverse techniques, in order to increase sequencing depth and limit assay-specific biases. Per donor, leukapheresis produced somewhere between about 0.8 and 9.5 billion PBMCs. Results the study describes overall, beyond this receptor: Pairwise subsampling indicated that sequencing depth was expected to affect the degree of clonotype sharing among donors. Only blood was sampled, and tissue TCR repertoires likely differ from those in blood. The genetic and exposure-history diversity represented was limited by the small number of donors. Clonotypes shared by all four sorted-subset donors showed higher generation probabilities than non-shared clonotypes. Across several donors, roughly 5.4% of naive CD4, around 3.3% of naive CD8, 2.3% of memory CD4, and roughly 0.41% of memory CD8 clonotypes were shared. Larger estimated clonotype richness was generally found for naive subsets than for memory subsets. Rarefaction of sorted-subset datasets indicated incomplete sequencing despite the large sequencing depth.

Using the deep immunoSEQ assay, multiplex PCR amplified TCR CDR3 regions from genomic DNA. Extracted genomic DNA from each cell subset was distributed evenly across all wells of several immunoSEQ 96-well plates, and each plate was treated as a replicate. For sorted subsets, approximately 200 ng of genomic DNA, equivalent to some 33,000 T cell genomes, went into each replicate PCR. Purified libraries were quantified with a Qubit 3.0 fluorometer, sized on a Bioanalyzer 2100, and re-quantified with the KAPA Library Quantification kit. Each immunoSEQ 96-well plate was sequenced on its own single-read 150-cycle Illumina NextSeq 550 flow cell. The paper's data handling went like this. The immunoSEQ output contained only junctional sequences without quality scores, so filtering could not match that applied to full-length reads. To assign V/J genes and CDR3, sequences were annotated against IMGT germline references using PyIR, a Python wrapper for IgBLAST v1.9. Reads with weak V/J assignments (E-value above 1e-6), missing CDR3, stop codons, out-of-frame junctions, or ambiguous translated residues were removed. V3J clonotypes were defined by identical inferred V gene, J gene, and CDR3 amino acid sequence. The percentage overlap between two repertoires was calculated by dividing the number of shared unique clonotypes by the size of the smaller repertoire. Three approaches were used to assess repertoire richness: RTK rarefaction, the Chao1 estimator, and Recon v2.1 estimates of unobserved clonotypes. For all TCRbeta clonotypes obtained by the gDNA method from a few donors, generation probabilities were computed with OLGA. TCRdb mirrors the immuneACCESS table, restricted to in-frame sequences. Some clones are absent from its copies; in checked studies, under half trace to an unresolved V gene, and the reason for the others is unknown. The DNA gave D and trimming, while V, J and clone size come from that table. The sample table shows hundreds of thousands of clones, and approximately 73% are seen once. Of the sample, around 1.7% is held by the ten largest clones.

Healthy HIV-negative adults with no recently reported acute infections or vaccinations were included as donors. Only Caucasian adults living in Nashville, Tennessee, USA were represented among the donors. CD4+ T cells were enriched by magnetic negative selection, after which naive cells were positively selected on CD45RA and the negative fraction was taken as the memory subset. Blood was obtained by leukapheresis, after which PBMCs were separated by Ficoll-Histopaque density gradient centrifugation and cryopreserved in liquid nitrogen vapor phase. Purity and quantity of every magnetically sorted T cell population were checked by analytical flow cytometry. Genomic DNA was isolated from each sorted fraction and quantified by UV absorbance on a Nanodrop 2000c. Including the terminal cysteine and phenylalanine, the CDR3 comprises 15 residues. The read is trimmed to its CDR3 DNA, 45 bases read in frame from base 1. Trimming leaves V shorter by 5 bases and J shorter by 2 bases, with the junction holding 7 bases beyond the gene matches. The CDR1 and CDR2 encoded by the germline V gene (reference sequence) are MNHEY and SMNVEV.

Recombination connected TRBV27 to TRBJ2-7; TRBD1 agrees with 9 junctional bases. The specimen was memory CD4+ T cells sorted from blood. The sample's cell subset or site label, decoded: CD45RA-negative fraction. This TCR came from a woman aged 30 to 39 in good health. The DNA reads TGTGCCAGCAGTCTGACCGGGACAGGGCCCTACGAGCAGTACTTC. This gives the protein CASSLTGTGPYEQYF.